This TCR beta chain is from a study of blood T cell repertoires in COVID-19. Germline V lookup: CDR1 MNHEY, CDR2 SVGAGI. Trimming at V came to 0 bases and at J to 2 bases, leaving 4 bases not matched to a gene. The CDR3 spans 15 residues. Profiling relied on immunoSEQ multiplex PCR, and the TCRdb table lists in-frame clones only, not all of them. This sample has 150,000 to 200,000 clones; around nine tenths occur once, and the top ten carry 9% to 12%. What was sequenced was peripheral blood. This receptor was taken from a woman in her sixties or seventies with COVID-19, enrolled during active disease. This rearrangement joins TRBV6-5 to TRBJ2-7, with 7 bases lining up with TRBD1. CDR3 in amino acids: CASSYSRGPPYEQYF. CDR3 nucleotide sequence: TGTGCCAGCAGTTACTCGAGGGGGCCCCCCTACGAGCAGTACTTC.